Each of the 30 T cell receptor beta chains below was sequenced from the same sample in a study of cytomegalovirus exposure and HLA in healthy donors. Primers: 60 Vbeta forward and 13 Jbeta reverse. TCRdb's copy holds only in-frame clones and misses some; the assay was immunoSEQ multiplex PCR. Here the sample spans fewer than 200,000 clones, roughly four fifths being singletons. Sequencing was done on a sample of PBMCs. All receptors derive from a man aged 50 or older in good health and CMV-seronegative.

V usage is TRBV14 and J usage is TRBJ2-1, with D uncertain. Germline V lookup: CDR1 SGHDN, CDR2 FVKESK. V was pared by 1 base and J by 10 bases, with 11 bases between. This CDR3 has 13 residues. The CDR3 reads CASSQGLVQEQFF. CDR3 nucleotides: TGTGCCAGCAGCCAAGGGCTAGTGCAAGAGCAGTTCTTC.

The chain is built from TRBV19 and TRBJ2-1, with D perhaps TRBD1 (6 bases). The CDR3 is 13 residues long. Trimming removed 8 bases at V and 0 bases at J, with 8 bases between. Germline lookup yields CDR1 LNHDA and CDR2 SQIVND (reference sequence). The CDR3 DNA follows: TGTGCCAGTCAGGACAGCTCCTACAATGAGCAGTTCTTC. Amino acids: CASQDSSYNEQFF.

This chain joins TRBV6-5 and TRBJ2-7; the match to TRBD1 covers 11 bases. There are 15 residues in the CDR3. The germline gives CDR1 MNHEY, CDR2 SVGAGI. Losses at the gene ends were 6 bases for V and 5 bases for J; bases not matched to a gene: 9. CDR3 sequence reads: CASRRDRGYMDEQYF. CDR3 sequence (DNA): TGTGCCAGCAGGAGGGACAGGGGGTATATGGACGAGCAGTACTTC.

The genes are TRBV19 and TRBJ1-1, with a weak D call TRBD1 (5 bases). With 3 bases removed from V and 2 bases from J, the gap between germline ends came to 28 bases. CDR1 LNHDA and CDR2 SQIVND come from the germline V gene (reference sequence). The CDR3 spans 20 residues. The CDR3 loop is CASSIKPDMGGIIRNTEAFF. The CDR3 DNA reads as TGTGCCAGTAGTATTAAACCGGACATGGGGGGAATAATTAGAAACACTGAAGCTTTCTTT.

The chain links TRBV2 to TRBJ1-1, with D tentatively TRBD1 (5 bases). The CDR3 is made up of 14 amino acids. V was clipped by 2 bases and J by 4 bases, with 11 bases between them. From germline, CDR1 is SNHLY and CDR2 FYNNEI. CDR3 nucleotides: TGTGCCAGCAGTGAATCCCCGACAGCCACTGAAGCTTTCTTT. This translates into CASSESPTATEAFF.

This clone was seen only once. The gene calls are TRBV28 and TRBJ1-4, with 8 positions matching TRBD1. This CDR3 has 15 amino acids. CDR1 MDHEN and CDR2 SYDVKM come from the germline V gene. V dropped 2 bases and J dropped 8; count of bases not matched to a gene: 7. CDR3 DNA: TGTGCCAGCAGTTTAGATGCAGGGGGCGCGGAAAAACTGTTTTTT. Residues: CASSLDAGGAEKLFF.

V usage is TRBV6-1 and J usage is TRBJ2-5; no clear D gene. The germline V gene has CDR1 MNHNS and CDR2 SASEGT. The ends were cut back, 6 bases at V and 0 bases at J, with 11 bases in the middle. The CDR3 has 14 residues. As DNA, the CDR3 is TGTGCCAGCAGGCCGACACTGAACCAAGAGACCCAGTACTTC. Translating gives CASRPTLNQETQYF.

This clone was observed a single time. The CDR3 loop is CASSTDWASRDTQYF. The CDR3 DNA follows: TGTGCCAGCAGCACCGATTGGGCCTCACGGGATACGCAGTATTTT. This rearrangement joins TRBV9 to TRBJ2-3; D remains unclear. In germline, CDR1 is SGDLS, CDR2 YYNGEE. Trimming took 4 bases from V and 6 from J, leaving 18 bases between them. The CDR3 is 15 amino acids.

The chain is built from TRBV5-6 and TRBJ1-3, with 7 bases lining up with TRBD1. The CDR3 is 16 residues long. Germline assignment: CDR1 SGHDT and CDR2 YYEEEE. V shed 0 bases and J 2 bases; nucleotides not matched to a gene: 5. CDR3 protein: CASSLGDREAGNTIYF. In DNA form, the CDR3 reads TGTGCCAGCAGCTTGGGAGACAGGGAAGCTGGAAACACCATATATTTT.

In this sample, this clone turned up a few times. This sequence joins TRBV6-1 and TRBJ1-5, with D possibly TRBD1 on 5 matching bases. V was trimmed by 4 bases and J by 1 base, leaving 11 bases between them. Germline values: CDR1 MNHNS, CDR2 SASEGT. This CDR3 region has 15 residues. DNA of the CDR3: TGTGCCAGCAGTGGCGATAGGGGAAGCAATCAGCCCCAGCATTTT. This gives the protein CASSGDRGSNQPQHF.

A note on this clone: Sequence at one end of the junction differs from germline and may be a read error. This same CDR3 is encoded by further DNA sequences in the sample. V and J are TRBV12-5 and TRBJ2-3, with D possibly being TRBD1 (6 bases). The length of the CDR3 is 13 residues. Per germline, CDR1 LGHNT and CDR2 FRNRAP. CDR3 in amino acids: CASGRQDTDTQYF. The CDR3 nucleotides are TGCGCTAGTGGACGACAGGACACAGATACGCAGTATTTT.

The chain links TRBV18 to TRBJ2-5; maybe TRBD1 (5 bases). CDR3 size: 13 residues. Germline CDR1 and CDR2: KGHSH and LQKENI. Deletions cut 8 bases from V and 2 bases from J, with 12 bases between. The CDR3 nucleotides are TGTGCCAGCACAAGGCAGGGTCAAGAGACCCAGTACTTC. Amino acids: CASTRQGQETQYF.

The genes are TRBV5-1 and TRBJ2-7, with unresolved D. V was shortened by 4 bases and J by 12 bases, with 14 bases between the two germline ends. This CDR3 has 11 residues. Germline V CDR1 and CDR2: SGHRS, YFSETQ. The CDR3 protein is CASSPNVVWYF. The CDR3 region has the DNA TGCGCCAGCAGCCCGAACGTAGTTTGGTACTTC.

With regard to this clone: An end of the junction differs from the germline gene, which may be a read error. V usage is TRBV7-9 and J usage is TRBJ1-5; 7 bases agree with TRBD1. Germline V lookup: CDR1 SEHNR, CDR2 FQNEAQ (reference sequence). The CDR3 spans 16 residues. CDR3 sequence: CSSSSSGGSSNQPQHF. The CDR3, as DNA: TGTTCCAGCAGCTCATCAGGGGGGTCCAGCAATCAGCCCCAGCATTTT.

This chain links TRBV14 with TRBJ1-2, with D uncertain. CDR1 is SGHDN, CDR2 FVKESK, per germline. The CDR3 covers 13 residues. V was clipped by 1 base and J by 4 bases, with 7 bases between them. The CDR3 reads CASSQVHPYGYTF. DNA of the CDR3: TGTGCCAGCAGCCAAGTACACCCCTATGGCTACACCTTC.

The chain is built from TRBV7-2 and TRBJ2-5; TRBD2 is a possible D gene (6 bases). This CDR3 comprises 14 residues. CDR1 is SGHTA and CDR2 is FQGNSA in the germline V gene. V was shortened by 5 bases and J by 1 base, with 11 bases between the two germline ends. CDR3 residues: CASSQMGGQETQYF. CDR3 coding DNA: TGTGCCAGCAGCCAAATGGGAGGCCAAGAGACCCAGTACTTC.

A single count supports this clone. The chain couples TRBV7-2 to TRBJ2-7; 10 nucleotides line up with TRBD2. This CDR3 spans 13 amino acids. Germline V gives CDR1 SGHTA, CDR2 FQGNSA. This CDR3 reads CAITLAGAYEQYF. DNA for the CDR3: TGTGCGATCACCCTAGCGGGGGCCTACGAGCAGTACTTC.

On this clone: This same CDR3 is encoded by further DNA sequences in the sample. The rearrangement uses TRBV4-2 and TRBJ1-1; no reliable D call. The V and J ends lost 1 base and 4 bases respectively, with 4 bases between them. CDR1 LGHNA and CDR2 YNFKEQ come from the germline V gene. The CDR3 is 12 amino acids. The CDR3 spells CASSQVSTEAFF. The CDR3 coding sequence is TGTGCCAGCAGCCAAGTATCCACTGAAGCTTTCTTT.

The chain recombines TRBV4-1 with TRBJ1-1; possible D gene TRBD1, 6 bases. Trimming shortened V by 4 bases and J by 1 base, and 10 bases separated the two germline ends. CDR1 and CDR2 (germline): MGHRA, YSYEKL. There are 14 residues in the CDR3. The CDR3 loop is CASSRTATNTEAFF. CDR3 DNA: TGCGCCAGCAGCCGGACAGCGACGAACACTGAAGCTTTCTTT.

The V and J genes are TRBV5-6 and TRBJ1-4; TRBD1 might be the D (5 bases). CDR3 length equals 15 residues. Trimming took 3 bases from V and 6 from J, leaving 15 bases between them. CDR1 and CDR2 (germline): SGHDT, YYEEEE. The chain's CDR3 is CASSSVTEWDEKLFF. DNA for the CDR3: TGTGCCAGCAGCTCAGTGACAGAATGGGATGAAAAACTGTTTTTT.

The chain recombines TRBV7-2 with TRBJ2-3, with 8 bases fitting TRBD2. CDR1 and CDR2 from the germline V gene are SGHTA and FQGNSA. The CDR3 consists of 15 residues. The junction had 9 bases not matched to a gene; V was cut back by 8 bases and J by 2 bases. The CDR3 DNA is TGTGCCAGCTTGCGGCGGGGGGCCGCCACAGATACGCAGTATTTT. Its protein product is CASLRRGAATDTQYF. The variable domain in full, completed from reference TRBV7-2 and TRBJ2-3, reads GAGVSQSPSNKVTEKGKDVELRCDPISGHTALYWYRQSLGQGLEFLIYFQGNSAPDKSGLPSDRFSAERTGGSVSTLTIQRTQQEDSAVYLCASLRRGAATDTQYFGPGTRLTVL.

The gene calls are TRBV19 and TRBJ2-2; 10 nucleotides align to TRBD1. The V segment lost 4 bases and the J segment 7 bases; nucleotides outside the gene matches: 15. Germline V gene lookup returns CDR1 LNHDA and CDR2 SQIVND (reference sequence). There are 18 residues in the CDR3. The CDR3 coding sequence is TGTGCCAGTAGTAACAAGCCTGTGGACAGGGGGTTTGGCGGGGAGCTGTTTTTT. Residues: CASSNKPVDRGFGGELFF.

CDR3 region: CASSETSGIFEQFF. The CDR3, as DNA: TGTGCCAGCAGTGAGACTAGCGGGATCTTTGAGCAGTTCTTC. The chain combines TRBV2 with TRBJ2-1; 11 bases fit TRBD2. Germline V gene sequence: CDR1 SNHLY, CDR2 FYNNEI. The CDR3 runs 14 residues. The junction had 4 bases not matched to a gene; V was cut back by 3 bases and J by 9 bases.

This chain uses TRBV9 with TRBJ1-3, with 9 nucleotides matching TRBD1. The CDR3 covers 17 residues. The germline V gene has CDR1 SGDLS and CDR2 YYNGEE. J lost 4 bases, V lost 3 bases, and 11 bases had no gene match. CDR3 protein: CASSEISQGARGNTIYF. The CDR3 DNA reads as TGTGCCAGCAGCGAGATTTCACAGGGGGCGCGAGGAAACACCATATATTTT.

The genes are TRBV19 and TRBJ2-7, with unresolved D. Trimming pared 5 bases from V and 3 bases from J, leaving 11 bases between. Per the germline V gene, CDR1 is LNHDA and CDR2 is SQIVND (reference sequence). The length of the CDR3 is 13 residues. CDR3 DNA: TGTGCCAGTAGTTGGCAGGCGAGCTACGAGCAGTACTTC. It encodes CASSWQASYEQYF.

The CDR3 sequence: CASKAGATYEQYF. In nucleotides, the CDR3 is TGTGCCAGCAAGGCGGGAGCAACCTACGAGCAGTACTTC. The chain joins TRBV6-6 to TRBJ2-7; 7 bases map to TRBD2. Per germline, CDR1 MNHNY and CDR2 SVGAGI (reference sequence). There are 13 residues in the CDR3. V shed 7 bases, J shed 2 bases, and the junction held 5 bases outside the gene matches.

J is TRBJ1-2 and V is TRBV19; 7 bases map to TRBD1. Germline CDR1 is LNHDA and CDR2 is SQIVND (reference sequence). J gave up 5 bases and V 5 bases, and 8 bases lay outside the gene matches. The CDR3 runs to 14 residues. CDR3 nucleotide sequence: TGTGCCAGTAGTTTCCGGGACAGAGATTATGGCTACACCTTC. Translation gives CASSFRDRDYGYTF.

This chain connects TRBV5-4 to TRBJ2-2; D gene ambiguous. V lost 4 bases and J lost 6, with 10 bases in between. The CDR3 sequence is 13 residues long. The V gene's germline CDR1 is SGHNT and CDR2 YYREEE (reference sequence). CDR3 region: CASSTRLPGELFF. The CDR3 DNA sequence: TGTGCCAGCAGCACCAGGTTGCCCGGGGAGCTGTTTTTT.

The chain employs TRBV5-1 and TRBJ2-7; 8 bases line up with TRBD2. Germline V gene lookup returns CDR1 SGHRS and CDR2 YFSETQ. CDR3 length: 15 residues. Germline trimming cut 0 bases from V and 6 bases from J; bases unmatched to any gene: 8. The CDR3 reads CASSLAGRGASEQYF. CDR3 nucleotides: TGCGCCAGCAGCTTGGCCGGGCGGGGGGCTTCCGAGCAGTACTTC.

This clone was seen more than once but under ten times. This rearrangement joins TRBV5-6 to TRBJ1-4; D might be TRBD1 (5 bases). From germline, CDR1 is SGHDT and CDR2 YYEEEE. The CDR3 has 13 residues. V was pared by 2 bases and J by 7 bases, with 9 bases between. CDR3 sequence (DNA): TGTGCCAGCAGCTTAATCAGGGCTGAAAAACTGTTTTTT. It specifies CASSLIRAEKLFF.